The 12 T cell receptor beta chains in this list originate from one sample, sequenced in a study of T cell responses to AZD1222 COVID-19 vaccine. Generated by immunoSEQ multiplex PCR, the TCRdb table keeps only in-frame clones and is missing some. This sample has some 190,000 clones; around 89% occur once, and the top ten carry approximately 7.2%. Source: peripheral blood, taken on day 0 of AZD1222 vaccination. All receptors derive from an adult in good health.

The V gene is TRBV19, the J gene TRBJ1-1; D unclear. CDR3 length: 15 amino acids. Looked up from germline, CDR1 is LNHDA and CDR2 is SQIVND (reference sequence). The ends were cut back, 5 bases at V and 1 base at J, with 14 bases in the middle. CDR3 in DNA: TGTGCCAGTAGTCCGTGGGAAGGGAGGAACACTGAAGCTTTCTTT. This gives the protein CASSPWEGRNTEAFF.

The chain combines TRBV18 with TRBJ1-6; TRBD1 aligns across 8 bases. CDR3 length: 15 amino acids. V was pared by 6 bases and J by 5 bases, with 6 bases of the junction left unmatched. Per germline, CDR1 KGHSH and CDR2 LQKENI. DNA for the CDR3: TGTGCCAGCTCCCAGGGGACAGGCGATAATTCACCCCTCCACTTT. The encoded protein is CASSQGTGDNSPLHF.

This clone was counted once. The chain combines TRBV7-3 with TRBJ2-5, with 7 bases matching TRBD1. This CDR3 has 16 residues. Unmatched junction bases numbered 10, after V lost 6 bases and J lost 0 bases. From germline, CDR1 is SGHTA and CDR2 FQGTGA. The CDR3 protein is CASSWKGGGYQETQYF. The CDR3 DNA is TGTGCCAGCAGTTGGAAAGGGGGCGGGTACCAAGAGACCCAGTACTTC.

This chain connects TRBV4-1 to TRBJ2-2, with 7 nucleotides matching TRBD1. The CDR3 is 16 residues long. The V and J ends lost 0 bases and 5 bases, in that order; junction bases with no gene match: 6. Germline CDR1 is MGHRA and CDR2 is YSYEKL. For the CDR3, the DNA is TGCGCCAGCAGCCAAGAGGCAGGGGGAAAGACCGGGGAGCTGTTTTTT. This translates into CASSQEAGGKTGELFF.

This clone was seen just once. V is TRBV3-1 (or the pseudogene TRBV3-2) and J is TRBJ2-5; TRBD1 or TRBD2 may be the D gene (5 bases each). V was pared by 2 bases and J by 7 bases, with 23 bases between. Germline CDR1 is LGHDT and CDR2 is YNNKEL (reference sequence). This CDR3 contains 17 residues. CDR3 DNA sequence: TGTGCCAGCAGCCAATCCGGTGTGGGGGTCGGACCGGGGACCCAGTACTTC. Its translation is CASSQSGVGVGPGTQYF.

In regard to this clone: One end of the junction does not line up with germline, which may come from a read error. The chain carries TRBV11-3 and TRBJ2-2; 15 bases fit TRBD2. CDR1 and CDR2 from the germline V gene are SGHNT and YENEEA. The length of the CDR3 is 19 residues. The CDR3 DNA sequence: TGTGCCCGCAGCACTCTGAGGGGGACTAGCGGGGGGACCACCGGGGAGCTGTTTTTT. Translated, it gives CARSTLRGTSGGTTGELFF. The entire variable domain, with the rest obtained from reference TRBV11-3 and TRBJ2-2, is as follows: EAGVVQSPRYKIIEKKQPVAFWCNPISGHNTLYWYLQNLGQGPELLIRYENEEAVDDSQLPKDRFSAERLKGVDSTLKIQPAELGDSAVYLCARSTLRGTSGGTTGELFFGEGSRLTVL.

This chain links TRBV5-1 with TRBJ2-7; 8 bases map to TRBD1. V gave up 0 bases and J gave up 3 bases; unmatched junction bases: 2. Germline V gene lookup returns CDR1 SGHRS and CDR2 YFSETQ. This CDR3 comprises 14 residues. The CDR3 coding sequence is TGCGCCAGCAGCTTGGGGACAGGGTTCTACGAGCAGTACTTC. Translating gives CASSLGTGFYEQYF.

V gene TRBV29-1 combines with J gene TRBJ1-1; D remains ambiguous. Per the germline V gene, CDR1 is SQVTM and CDR2 is ANQGSEA. The CDR3 length is 13 residues. Trimming pared 7 bases from V and 4 bases from J, leaving 16 bases between. The CDR3 is CSASTGLGTEAFF. CDR3 DNA sequence: TGCAGCGCATCAACCGGGTTGGGCACTGAAGCTTTCTTT. Looking up the rest from reference TRBV29-1 and TRBJ1-1 gives the full variable domain: SAVISQKPSRDICQRGTSLTIQCQVDSQVTMMFWYRQQPGQSLTLIATANQGSEATYESGFVIDKFPISRPNLTFSTLTVSNMSPEDSSIYLCSASTGLGTEAFFGQGTRLTVV.

CDR3: CASSSGGPKYNEQFF. The CDR3 DNA follows: TGCGCCAGCAGCTCGGGGGGTCCGAAATACAATGAGCAGTTCTTC. This chain joins TRBV5-1 and TRBJ2-1; TRBD2 matches 7 bases. The CDR3 runs to 15 residues. Germline values: CDR1 SGHRS, CDR2 YFSETQ. After removal of 3 bases from V and 4 bases from J, the junction contained 7 bases not matched to a gene. Variable domain in full (rest from reference TRBV5-1 and TRBJ2-1): KAGVTQTPRYLIKTRGQQVTLSCSPISGHRSVSWYQQTPGQGLQFLFEYFSETQRNKGNFPGRFSGRQFSNSRSEMNVSTLELGDSALYLCASSSGGPKYNEQFFGPGTRLTVL.

The chain combines TRBV19 with TRBJ2-7; D is possibly TRBD2 (5 bases). Germline-derived CDR1 and CDR2 are LNHDA and SQIVND (reference sequence). CDR3 length equals 14 residues. V was cut by 8 bases and J by 3 bases, with 17 bases left in between. CDR3 region: CASWPRTGNYEQYV. The CDR3 DNA reads TGTGCCAGTTGGCCTAGGACGGGGAACTACGAGCAGTACGTC.

The rearrangement uses TRBV2 and TRBJ1-3; D uncertain. This CDR3 has 14 residues. The V end lost 4 bases, the J end lost 1 base, and 8 bases lay between the germline ends. CDR1 is SNHLY, CDR2 FYNNEI, per germline. CDR3 coding DNA: TGTGCCAGCAGTGCGCAGGTTTCTGGAAACACCATATATTTT. Protein: CASSAQVSGNTIYF. Looking up the rest from reference TRBV2 and TRBJ1-3 gives the full variable domain: EPEVTQTPSHQVTQMGQEVILRCVPISNHLYFYWYRQILGQKVEFLVSFYNNEISEKSEIFDDQFSVERPDGSNFTLKIRSTKLEDSAMYFCASSAQVSGNTIYFGEGSWLTVV.

The V gene is TRBV3-1 (or the pseudogene TRBV3-2), the J gene TRBJ2-2; D not certain. Trimming took 3 bases from V and 7 from J, leaving 15 bases between them. The CDR3 is made up of 15 amino acids. Germline CDR1 and CDR2: LGHDT and YNNKEL (reference sequence). CDR3 nucleotides: TGTGCCAGCAGCCAGGGCCCGGATATTGTCGGGGAGCTGTTTTTT. This encodes CASSQGPDIVGELFF.